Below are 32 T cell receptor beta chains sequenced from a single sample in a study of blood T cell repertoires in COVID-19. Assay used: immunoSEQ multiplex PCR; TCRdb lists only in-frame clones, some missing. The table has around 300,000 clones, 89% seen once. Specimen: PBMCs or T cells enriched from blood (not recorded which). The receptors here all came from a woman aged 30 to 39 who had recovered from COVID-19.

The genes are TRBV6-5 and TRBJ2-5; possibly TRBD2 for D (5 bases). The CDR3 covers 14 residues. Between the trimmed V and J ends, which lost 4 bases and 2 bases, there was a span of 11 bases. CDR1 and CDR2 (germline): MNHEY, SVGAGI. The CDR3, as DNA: TGTGCCAGCAGTTGGACTCAATTACAAGAGACCCAGTACTTC. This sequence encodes CASSWTQLQETQYF.

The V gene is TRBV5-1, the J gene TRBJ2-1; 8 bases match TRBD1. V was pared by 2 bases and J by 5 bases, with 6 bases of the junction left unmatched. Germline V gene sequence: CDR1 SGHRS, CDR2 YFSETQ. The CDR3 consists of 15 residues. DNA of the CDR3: TGCGCCAGCAGCTTCCCGGGACAGGTCGACAATGAGCAGTTCTTC. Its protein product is CASSFPGQVDNEQFF.

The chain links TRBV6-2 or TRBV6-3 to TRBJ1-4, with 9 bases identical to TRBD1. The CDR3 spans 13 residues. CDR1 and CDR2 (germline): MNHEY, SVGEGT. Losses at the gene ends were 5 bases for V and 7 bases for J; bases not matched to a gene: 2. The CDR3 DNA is TGTGCCAGCAGTGACAGGGGGGTTGAAAAACTGTTTTTT. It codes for CASSDRGVEKLFF.

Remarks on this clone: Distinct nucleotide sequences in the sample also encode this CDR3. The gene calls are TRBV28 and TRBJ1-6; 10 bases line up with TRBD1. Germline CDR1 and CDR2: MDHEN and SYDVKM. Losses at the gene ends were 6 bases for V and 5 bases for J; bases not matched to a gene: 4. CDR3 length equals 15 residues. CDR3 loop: CASSSGQGDNSPLHF. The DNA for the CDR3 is TGTGCCAGCAGCTCCGGACAGGGGGATAATTCACCCCTCCACTTT.

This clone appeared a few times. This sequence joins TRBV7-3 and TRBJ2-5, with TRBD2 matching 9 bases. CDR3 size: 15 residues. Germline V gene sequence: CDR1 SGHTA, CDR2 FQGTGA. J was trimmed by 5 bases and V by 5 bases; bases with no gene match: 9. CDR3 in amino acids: CASSRNGREGETQYF. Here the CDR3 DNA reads TGTGCCAGCAGCCGCAACGGGCGGGAGGGGGAGACCCAGTACTTC.

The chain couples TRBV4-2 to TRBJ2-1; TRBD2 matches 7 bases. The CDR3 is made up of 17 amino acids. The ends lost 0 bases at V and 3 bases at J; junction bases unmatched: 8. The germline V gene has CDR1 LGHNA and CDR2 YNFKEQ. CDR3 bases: TGTGCCAGCAGCCAAGAGTTTATCGGACTAGGCTACAATGAGCAGTTCTTC. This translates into CASSQEFIGLGYNEQFF.

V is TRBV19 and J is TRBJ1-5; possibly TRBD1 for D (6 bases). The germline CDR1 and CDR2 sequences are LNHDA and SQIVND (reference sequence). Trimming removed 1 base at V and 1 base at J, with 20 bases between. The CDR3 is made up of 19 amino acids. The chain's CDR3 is CASSIVYRVGFSSNQPQHF. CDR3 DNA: TGTGCCAGTAGTATAGTATACAGGGTGGGTTTCTCAAGCAATCAGCCCCAGCATTTT.

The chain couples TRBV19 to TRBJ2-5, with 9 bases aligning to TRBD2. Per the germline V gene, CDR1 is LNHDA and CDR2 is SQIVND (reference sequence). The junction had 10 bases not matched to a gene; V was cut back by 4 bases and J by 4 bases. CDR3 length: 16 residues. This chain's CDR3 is CASSTPLAGAGETQYF. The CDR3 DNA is TGTGCCAGTAGTACTCCTTTAGCGGGAGCGGGAGAGACCCAGTACTTC.

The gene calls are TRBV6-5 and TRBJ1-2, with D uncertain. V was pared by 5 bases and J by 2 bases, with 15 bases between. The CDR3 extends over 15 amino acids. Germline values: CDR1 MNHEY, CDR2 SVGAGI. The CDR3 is CASSLTVGPNYGYTF. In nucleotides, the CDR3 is TGTGCCAGCAGTCTCACCGTTGGGCCCAACTATGGCTACACCTTC.

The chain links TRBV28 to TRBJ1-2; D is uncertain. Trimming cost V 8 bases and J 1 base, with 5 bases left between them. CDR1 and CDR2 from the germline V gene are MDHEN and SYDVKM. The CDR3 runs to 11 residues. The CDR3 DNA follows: TGTGCCAGCCGTAGTAACTATGGCTACACCTTC. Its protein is CASRSNYGYTF.

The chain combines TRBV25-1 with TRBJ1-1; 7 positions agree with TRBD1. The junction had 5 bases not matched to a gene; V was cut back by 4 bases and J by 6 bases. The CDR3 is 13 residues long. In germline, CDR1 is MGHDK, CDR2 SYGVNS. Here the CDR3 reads CASSVKGASEAFF. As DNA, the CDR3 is TGTGCCAGCAGTGTTAAGGGGGCCTCTGAAGCTTTCTTT.

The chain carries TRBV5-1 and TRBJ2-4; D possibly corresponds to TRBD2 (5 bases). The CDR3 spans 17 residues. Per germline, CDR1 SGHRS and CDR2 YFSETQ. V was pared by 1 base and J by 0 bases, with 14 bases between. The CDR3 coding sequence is TGCGCCAGCAGCTTGCACTACGGGGTAGTAGCCAAAAACATTCAGTACTTC. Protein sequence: CASSLHYGVVAKNIQYF.

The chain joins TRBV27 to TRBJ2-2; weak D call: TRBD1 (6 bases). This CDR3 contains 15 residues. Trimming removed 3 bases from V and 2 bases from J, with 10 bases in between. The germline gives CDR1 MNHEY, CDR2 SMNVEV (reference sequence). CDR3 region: CASSFRDINTGELFF. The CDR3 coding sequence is TGTGCCAGCAGTTTCCGGGACATTAACACCGGGGAGCTGTTTTTT.

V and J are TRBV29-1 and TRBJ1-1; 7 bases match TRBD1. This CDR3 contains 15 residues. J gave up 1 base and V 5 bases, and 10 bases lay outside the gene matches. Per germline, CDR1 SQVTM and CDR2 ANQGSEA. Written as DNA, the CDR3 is TGCAGCGTTACCTCCTGGGACAGCGCGAACACTGAAGCTTTCTTT. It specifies CSVTSWDSANTEAFF.

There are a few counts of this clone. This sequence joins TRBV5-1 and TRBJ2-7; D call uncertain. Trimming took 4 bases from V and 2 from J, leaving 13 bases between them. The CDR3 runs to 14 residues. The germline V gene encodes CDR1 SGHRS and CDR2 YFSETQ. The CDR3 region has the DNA TGCGCCAGCAGCCCGCTCAGGCTGCCCTACGAGCAGTACTTC. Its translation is CASSPLRLPYEQYF.

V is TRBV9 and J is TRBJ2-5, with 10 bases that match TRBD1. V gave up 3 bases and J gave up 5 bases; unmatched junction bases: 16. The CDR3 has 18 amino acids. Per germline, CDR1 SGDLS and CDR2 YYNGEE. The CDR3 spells CASSASDRGRFPVETQYF. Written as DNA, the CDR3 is TGTGCCAGCAGCGCCTCGGACAGGGGGAGGTTTCCTGTGGAGACCCAGTACTTC.

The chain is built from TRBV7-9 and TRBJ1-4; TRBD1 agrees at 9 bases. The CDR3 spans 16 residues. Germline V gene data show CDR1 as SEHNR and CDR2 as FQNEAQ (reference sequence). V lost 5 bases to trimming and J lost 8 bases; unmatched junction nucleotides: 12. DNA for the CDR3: TGTGCCAGCAGCGCACGCCGGGACAGGGATCGAGAAAAACTGTTTTTT. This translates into CASSARRDRDREKLFF. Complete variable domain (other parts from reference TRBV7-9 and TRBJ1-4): DTGVSQNPRHKITKRGQNVTFRCDPISEHNRLYWYRQTLGQGPEFLTYFQNEAQLEKSRLLSDRFSAERPKGSFSTLEIQRTEQGDSAMYLCASSARRDRDREKLFFGSGTQLSVL.

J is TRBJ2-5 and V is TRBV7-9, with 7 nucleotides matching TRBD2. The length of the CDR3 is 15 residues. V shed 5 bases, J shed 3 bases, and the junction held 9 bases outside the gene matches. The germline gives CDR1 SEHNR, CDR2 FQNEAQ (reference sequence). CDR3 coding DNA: TGTGCCAGCAGCCGGCGACGGACTAGAGAAGAGACCCAGTACTTC. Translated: CASSRRRTREETQYF.

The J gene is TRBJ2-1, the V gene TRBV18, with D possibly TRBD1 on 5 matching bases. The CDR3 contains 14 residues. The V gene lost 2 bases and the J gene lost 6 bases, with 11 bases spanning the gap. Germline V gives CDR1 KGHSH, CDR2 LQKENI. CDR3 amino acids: CASSPWHRSNEQFF. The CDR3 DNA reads TGTGCCAGCTCACCATGGCACAGGTCCAATGAGCAGTTCTTC.

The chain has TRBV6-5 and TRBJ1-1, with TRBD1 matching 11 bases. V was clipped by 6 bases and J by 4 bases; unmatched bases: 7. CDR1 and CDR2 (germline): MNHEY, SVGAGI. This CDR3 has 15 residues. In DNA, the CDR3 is TGTGCCAGCAGAAAAGGACAGGGGGCCTTCACTGAAGCTTTCTTT. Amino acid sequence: CASRKGQGAFTEAFF.

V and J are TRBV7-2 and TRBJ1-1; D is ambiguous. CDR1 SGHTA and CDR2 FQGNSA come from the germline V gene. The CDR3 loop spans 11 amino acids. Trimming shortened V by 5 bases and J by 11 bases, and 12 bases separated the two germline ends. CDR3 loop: CASSLERGAFF. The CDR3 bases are TGTGCCAGCAGCCTAGAGAGAGGGGCTTTCTTT.

The DNA of the CDR3 is TGCGCCAGCAGCAGCCTACAGGGGCAGTCCTACGAGCAGTACTTC. Residues: CASSSLQGQSYEQYF. The genes are TRBV5-1 and TRBJ2-7; 7 bases are shared with TRBD1. Per the germline V gene, CDR1 is SGHRS and CDR2 is YFSETQ. V lost 4 bases, J lost 1 base, and 8 bases stayed unmatched. The CDR3 spans 15 residues.

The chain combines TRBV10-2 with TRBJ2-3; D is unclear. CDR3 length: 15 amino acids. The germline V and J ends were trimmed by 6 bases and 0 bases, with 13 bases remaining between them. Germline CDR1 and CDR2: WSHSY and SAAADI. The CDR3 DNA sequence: TGCGCCAGCAGCCGGGTAGGCCCAAGCACAGATACGCAGTATTTT. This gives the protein CASSRVGPSTDTQYF.

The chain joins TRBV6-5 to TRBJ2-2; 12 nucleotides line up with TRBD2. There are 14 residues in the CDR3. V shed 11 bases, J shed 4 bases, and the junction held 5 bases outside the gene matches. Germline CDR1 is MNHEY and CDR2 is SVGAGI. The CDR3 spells CACLGLAGTGELFF. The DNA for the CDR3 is TGTGCCTGCTTGGGACTAGCGGGCACCGGGGAGCTGTTTTTT.

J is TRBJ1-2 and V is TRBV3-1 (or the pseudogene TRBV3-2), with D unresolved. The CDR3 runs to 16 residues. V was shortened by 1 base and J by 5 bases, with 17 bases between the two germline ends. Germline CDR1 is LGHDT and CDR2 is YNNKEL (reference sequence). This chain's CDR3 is CASSQVQSPGGYGYTF. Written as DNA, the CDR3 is TGTGCCAGCAGCCAAGTACAGTCGCCCGGAGGGTATGGCTACACCTTC.

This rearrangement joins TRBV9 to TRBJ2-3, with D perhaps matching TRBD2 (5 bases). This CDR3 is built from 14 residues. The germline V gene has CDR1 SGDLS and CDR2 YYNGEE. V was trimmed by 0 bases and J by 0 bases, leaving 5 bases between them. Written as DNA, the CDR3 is TGTGCCAGCAGCGTAGCGGGGAGCACAGATACGCAGTATTTT. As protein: CASSVAGSTDTQYF.

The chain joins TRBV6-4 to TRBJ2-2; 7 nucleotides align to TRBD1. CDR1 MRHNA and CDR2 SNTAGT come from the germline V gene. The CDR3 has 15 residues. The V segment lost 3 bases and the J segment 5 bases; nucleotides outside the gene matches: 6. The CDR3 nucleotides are TGTGCCAGCAGTGAGAGGGGGCGCGGGACCGGGGAGCTGTTTTTT. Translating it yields CASSERGRGTGELFF.

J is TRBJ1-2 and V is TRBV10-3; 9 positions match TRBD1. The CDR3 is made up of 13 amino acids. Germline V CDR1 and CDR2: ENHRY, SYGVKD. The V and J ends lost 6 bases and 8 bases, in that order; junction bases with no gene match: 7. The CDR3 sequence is CAISHRDRVGYTF. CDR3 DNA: TGTGCCATCAGCCATCGGGACAGGGTGGGCTACACCTTC.

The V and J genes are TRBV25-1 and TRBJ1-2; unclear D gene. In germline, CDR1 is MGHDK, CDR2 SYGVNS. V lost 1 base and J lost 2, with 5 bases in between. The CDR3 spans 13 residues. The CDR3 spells CASSESSNYGYTF. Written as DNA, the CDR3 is TGTGCCAGCAGTGAATCTTCGAACTATGGCTACACCTTC.

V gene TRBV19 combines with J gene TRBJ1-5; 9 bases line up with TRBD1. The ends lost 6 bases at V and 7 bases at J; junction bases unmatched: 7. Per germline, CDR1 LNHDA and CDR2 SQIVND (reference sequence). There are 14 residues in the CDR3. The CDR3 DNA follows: TGTGCCAGTAGCGATACAGGGGGCCGACAGCCCCAGCATTTT. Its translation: CASSDTGGRQPQHF. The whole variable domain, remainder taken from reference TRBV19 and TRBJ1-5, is DGGITQSPKYLFRKEGQNVTLSCEQNLNHDAMYWYRQDPGQGLRLIYYSQIVNDFQKGDIAEGYSVSREKKESFPLTVTSAQKNPTAFYLCASSDTGGRQPQHFGDGTRLSIL.

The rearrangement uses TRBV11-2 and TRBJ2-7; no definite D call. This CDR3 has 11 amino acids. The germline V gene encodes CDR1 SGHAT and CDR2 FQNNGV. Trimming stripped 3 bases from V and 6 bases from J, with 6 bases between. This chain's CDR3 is CASSFGFEQYF. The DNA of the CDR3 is TGTGCCAGCAGCTTCGGGTTCGAGCAGTACTTC. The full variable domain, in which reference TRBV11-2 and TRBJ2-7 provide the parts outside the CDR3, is EAGVAQSPRYKIIEKRQSVAFWCNPISGHATLYWYQQILGQGPKLLIQFQNNGVVDDSQLPKDRFSAERLKGVDSTLKIQPAKLEDSAVYLCASSFGFEQYFGPGTRLTVT.

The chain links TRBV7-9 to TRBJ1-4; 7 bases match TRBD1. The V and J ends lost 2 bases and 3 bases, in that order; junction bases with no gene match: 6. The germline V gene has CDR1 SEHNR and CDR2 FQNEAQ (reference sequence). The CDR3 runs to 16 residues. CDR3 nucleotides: TGTGCCAGCAGCTTACTCCAGGACAGGCCTAATGAAAAACTGTTTTTT. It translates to CASSLLQDRPNEKLFF.